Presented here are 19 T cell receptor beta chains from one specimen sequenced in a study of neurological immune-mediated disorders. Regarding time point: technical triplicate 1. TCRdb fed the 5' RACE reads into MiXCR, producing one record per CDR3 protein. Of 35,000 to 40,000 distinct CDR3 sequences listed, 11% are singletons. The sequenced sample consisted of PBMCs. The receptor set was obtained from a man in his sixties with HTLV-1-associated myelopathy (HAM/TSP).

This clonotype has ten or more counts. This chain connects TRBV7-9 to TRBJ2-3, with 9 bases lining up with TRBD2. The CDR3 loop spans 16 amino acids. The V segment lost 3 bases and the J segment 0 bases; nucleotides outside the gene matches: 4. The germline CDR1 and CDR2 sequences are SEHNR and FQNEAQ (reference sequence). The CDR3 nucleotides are TGTGCCAGCAGCTTCGCGGGAGGGCCCAGCACAGATACGCAGTATTTT. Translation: CASSFAGGPSTDTQYF.

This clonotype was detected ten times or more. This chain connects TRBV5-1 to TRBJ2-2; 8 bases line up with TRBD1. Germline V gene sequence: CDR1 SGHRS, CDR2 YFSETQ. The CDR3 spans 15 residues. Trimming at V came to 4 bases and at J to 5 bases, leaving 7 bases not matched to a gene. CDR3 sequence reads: CASSPAGGETGELFF. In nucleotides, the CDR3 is TGCGCCAGCAGCCCCGCAGGGGGCGAAACCGGGGAGCTGTTTTTT.

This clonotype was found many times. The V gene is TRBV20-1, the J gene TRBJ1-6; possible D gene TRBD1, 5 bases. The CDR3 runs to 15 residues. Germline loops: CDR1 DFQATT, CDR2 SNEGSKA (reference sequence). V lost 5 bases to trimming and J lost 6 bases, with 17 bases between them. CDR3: CSAPLLTGPNSPLHF. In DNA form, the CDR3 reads TGCAGTGCTCCCCTTTTGACGGGACCTAATTCACCCCTCCACTTT.

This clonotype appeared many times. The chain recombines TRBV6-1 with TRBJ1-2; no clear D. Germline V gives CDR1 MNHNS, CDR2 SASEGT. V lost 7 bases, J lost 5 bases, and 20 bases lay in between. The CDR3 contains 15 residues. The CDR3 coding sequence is TGTGCCAGCACCTATGGCGTGGGCAGCGCGTATGGCTACACCTTC. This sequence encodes CASTYGVGSAYGYTF.

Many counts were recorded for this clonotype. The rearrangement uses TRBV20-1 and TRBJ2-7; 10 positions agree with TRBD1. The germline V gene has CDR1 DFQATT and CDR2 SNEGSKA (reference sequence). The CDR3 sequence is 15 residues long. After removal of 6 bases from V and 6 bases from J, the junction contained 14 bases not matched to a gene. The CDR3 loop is CSAPFPGTGDREQYF. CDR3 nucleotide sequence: TGCAGTGCGCCCTTCCCCGGGACAGGGGACCGCGAGCAGTACTTC.

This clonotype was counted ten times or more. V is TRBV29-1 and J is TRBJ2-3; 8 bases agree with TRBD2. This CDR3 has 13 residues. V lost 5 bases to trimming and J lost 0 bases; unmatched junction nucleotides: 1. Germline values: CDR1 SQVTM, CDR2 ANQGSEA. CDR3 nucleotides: TGCAGCGTTCCTAGCGGGAGCACAGATACGCAGTATTTT. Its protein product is CSVPSGSTDTQYF.

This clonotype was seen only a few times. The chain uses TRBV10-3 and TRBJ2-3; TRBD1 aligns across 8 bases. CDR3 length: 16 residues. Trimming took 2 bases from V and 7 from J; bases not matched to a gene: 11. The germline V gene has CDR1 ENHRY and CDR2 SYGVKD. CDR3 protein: CAISEPGAGGPNTQYF. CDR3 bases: TGTGCCATCAGTGAGCCCGGAGCAGGGGGCCCGAATACGCAGTATTTT.

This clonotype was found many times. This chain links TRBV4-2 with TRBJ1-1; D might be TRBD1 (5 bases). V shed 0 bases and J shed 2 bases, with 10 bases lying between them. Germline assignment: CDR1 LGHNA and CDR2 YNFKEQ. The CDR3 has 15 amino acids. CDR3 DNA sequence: TGTGCCAGCAGCCAAGATCCTCAGGGAAACACTGAAGCTTTCTTT. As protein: CASSQDPQGNTEAFF.

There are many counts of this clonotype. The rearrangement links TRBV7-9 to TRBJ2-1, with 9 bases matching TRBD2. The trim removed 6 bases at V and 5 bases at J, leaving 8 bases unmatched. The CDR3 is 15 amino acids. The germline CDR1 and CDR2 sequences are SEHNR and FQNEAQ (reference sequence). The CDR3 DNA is TGTGCCAGCAGTTTCTCACTAGCGGGTAACAATGAGCAGTTCTTC. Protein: CASSFSLAGNNEQFF. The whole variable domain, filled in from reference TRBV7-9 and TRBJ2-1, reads DTGVSQNPRHKITKRGQNVTFRCDPISEHNRLYWYRQTLGQGPEFLTYFQNEAQLEKSRLLSDRFSAERPKGSFSTLEIQRTEQGDSAMYLCASSFSLAGNNEQFFGPGTRLTVL.

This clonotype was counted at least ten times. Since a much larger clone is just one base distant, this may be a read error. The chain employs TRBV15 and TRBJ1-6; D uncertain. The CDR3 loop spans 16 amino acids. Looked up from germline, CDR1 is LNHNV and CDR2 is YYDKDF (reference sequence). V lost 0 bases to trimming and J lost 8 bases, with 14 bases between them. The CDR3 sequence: CATSRDYVRGDSPLHF. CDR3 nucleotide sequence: TGTGCCACCAGCAGAGATTATGTACGGGGTGATTCACCCCTCCACTTT.

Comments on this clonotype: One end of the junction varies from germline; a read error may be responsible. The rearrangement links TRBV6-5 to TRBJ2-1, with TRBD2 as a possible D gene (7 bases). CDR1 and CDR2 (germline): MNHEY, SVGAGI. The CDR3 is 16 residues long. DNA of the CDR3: TGTGCCAGCAGTTACTCGCGGGGGCCATCCTACAATGAGAAGTTCTTC. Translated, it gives CASSYSRGPSYNEKFF.

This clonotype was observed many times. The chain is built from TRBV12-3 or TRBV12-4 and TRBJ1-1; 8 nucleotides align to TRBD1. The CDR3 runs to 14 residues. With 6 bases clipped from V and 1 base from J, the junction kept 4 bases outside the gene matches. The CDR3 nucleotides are TGTGCCAGCAGCCCCGGACAGGGGAACACTGAAGCTTTCTTT. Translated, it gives CASSPGQGNTEAFF.

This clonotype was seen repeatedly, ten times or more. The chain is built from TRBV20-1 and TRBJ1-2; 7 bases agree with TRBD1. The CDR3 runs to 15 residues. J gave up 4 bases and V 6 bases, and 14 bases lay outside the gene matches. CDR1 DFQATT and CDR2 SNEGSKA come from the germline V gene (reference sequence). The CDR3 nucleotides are TGCAGTGCCGGAGGTACAGGGGCGGTAGGCTATGGCTACACCTTC. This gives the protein CSAGGTGAVGYGYTF.

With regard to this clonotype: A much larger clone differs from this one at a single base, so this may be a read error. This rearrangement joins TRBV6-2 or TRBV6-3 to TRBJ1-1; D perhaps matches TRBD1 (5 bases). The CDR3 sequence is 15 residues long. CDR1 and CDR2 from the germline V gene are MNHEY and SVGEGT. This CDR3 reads CSSSYSSGRATEAFF. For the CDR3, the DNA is TGTTCCAGCAGTTACTCATCAGGGCGGGCCACTGAAGCTTTCTTT.

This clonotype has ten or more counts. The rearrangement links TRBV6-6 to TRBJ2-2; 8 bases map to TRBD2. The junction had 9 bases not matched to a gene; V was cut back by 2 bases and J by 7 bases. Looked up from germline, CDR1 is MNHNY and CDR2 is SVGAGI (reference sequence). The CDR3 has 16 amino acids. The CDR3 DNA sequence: TGTGCCAGCAGTTACGGGGCGGGGGGCGCAATCGGGGAGCTGTTTTTT. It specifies CASSYGAGGAIGELFF.

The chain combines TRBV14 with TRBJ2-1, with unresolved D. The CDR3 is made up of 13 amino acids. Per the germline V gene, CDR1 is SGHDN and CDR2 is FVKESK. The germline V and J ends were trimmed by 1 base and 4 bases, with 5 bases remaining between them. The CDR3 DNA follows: TGTGCCAGCAGCCAAGGCACTTACAATGAGCAGTTCTTC. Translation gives CASSQGTYNEQFF.

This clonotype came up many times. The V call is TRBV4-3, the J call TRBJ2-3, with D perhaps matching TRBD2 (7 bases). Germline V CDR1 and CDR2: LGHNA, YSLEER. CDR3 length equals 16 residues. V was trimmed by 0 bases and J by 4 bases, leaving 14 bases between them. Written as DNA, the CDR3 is TGCGCCAGCAGCCAAGATTCATGGGGGGGCCCAGATACGCAGTATTTT. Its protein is CASSQDSWGGPDTQYF.

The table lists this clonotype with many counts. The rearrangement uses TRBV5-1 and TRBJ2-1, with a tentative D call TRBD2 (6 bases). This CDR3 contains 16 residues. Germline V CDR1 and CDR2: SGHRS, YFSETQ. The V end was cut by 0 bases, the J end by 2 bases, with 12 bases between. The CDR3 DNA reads TGCGCCAGCAGCTTGGGTGCGGGATTAACCTACAATGAGCAGTTCTTC. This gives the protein CASSLGAGLTYNEQFF.

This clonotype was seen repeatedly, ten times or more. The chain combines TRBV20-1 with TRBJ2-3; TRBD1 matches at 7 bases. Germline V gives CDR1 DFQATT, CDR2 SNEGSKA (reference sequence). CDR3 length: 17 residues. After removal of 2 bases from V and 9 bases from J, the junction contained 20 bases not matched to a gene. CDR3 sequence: CSARNRFLGTVVDTQYF. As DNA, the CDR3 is TGCAGTGCTAGAAATCGCTTTTTGGGGACAGTCGTCGACACGCAGTATTTT.